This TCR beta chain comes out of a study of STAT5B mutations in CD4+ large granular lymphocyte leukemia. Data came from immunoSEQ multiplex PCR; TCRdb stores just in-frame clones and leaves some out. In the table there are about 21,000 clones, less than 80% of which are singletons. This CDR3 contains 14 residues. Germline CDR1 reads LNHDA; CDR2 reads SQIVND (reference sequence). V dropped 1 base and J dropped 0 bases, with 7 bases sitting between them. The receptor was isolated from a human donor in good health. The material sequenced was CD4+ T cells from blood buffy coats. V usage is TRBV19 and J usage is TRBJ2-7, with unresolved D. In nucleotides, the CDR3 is TGTGCCAGTAGTATAGGCCGCGGCTCCTACGAGCAGTACTTC. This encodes CASSIGRGSYEQYF.